Listed here are 19 T cell receptor beta chains from one sample, sequenced in a study of identical twins. Via MiXCR, TCRdb re-called the 5' RACE reads, giving one row per CDR3 protein. The data contain about 570,000 distinct CDR3 sequences, roughly 9.5% of them singletons. This sample also appeared in a second study, on yellow fever vaccine responses in identical twins.

The specimen sequenced was PBMCs. The receptor source for this set is a woman aged 18-29 years in good health.

This clonotype was seen many times. This sequence joins TRBV12-3 or TRBV12-4 and TRBJ1-1; 7 positions agree with TRBD1. The CDR3 is made up of 14 amino acids. J gave up 8 bases and V 5 bases, and 11 bases lay outside the gene matches. Written as DNA, the CDR3 is TGTGCCAGCAGTAAGTCCGGGACAGCTAGGGAAGCTTTCTTT. Translation gives CASSKSGTAREAFF.

The chain joins TRBV29-1 to TRBJ2-1; 13 bases are shared with TRBD2. CDR1 is SQVTM and CDR2 is ANQGSEA in the germline V gene. The length of the CDR3 is 21 residues. V was clipped by 0 bases and J by 0 bases; unmatched bases: 14. CDR3 sequence reads: CSVEDLGTSGTSGISYNEQFF. The CDR3 DNA sequence: TGCAGCGTTGAAGATCTCGGGACTAGCGGGACCTCCGGAATCTCCTACAATGAGCAGTTCTTC.

This clonotype showed up just a few times. The chain couples TRBV7-2 to TRBJ2-7; either TRBD1 or TRBD2 may supply D (5 bases each). Germline loops: CDR1 SGHTA, CDR2 FQGNSA. Trimming stripped 1 base from V and 2 bases from J, with 12 bases between. This CDR3 contains 15 residues. In DNA, the CDR3 is TGTGCCAGCAGCTTAGTAACGGGGCTCACCTACGAGCAGTACTTC. Amino acids: CASSLVTGLTYEQYF.

This clonotype was counted many times. The chain combines TRBV4-3 with TRBJ2-5; 12 bases agree with TRBD2. Per germline, CDR1 LGHNA and CDR2 YSLEER. This CDR3 has 17 amino acids. V gave up 0 bases and J gave up 3 bases; unmatched junction bases: 5. The CDR3 DNA reads TGCGCCAGCAGCCAAGATGTCCTAGCGGGAGGGAAAGAGACCCAGTACTTC. This gives the protein CASSQDVLAGGKETQYF.

This clonotype showed up many times. This rearrangement joins TRBV18 to TRBJ2-2; D not certain. The length of the CDR3 is 12 residues. Trimming took off 4 bases at V and 4 bases at J, with 4 bases between the two ends. Germline loops: CDR1 KGHSH, CDR2 LQKENI. In DNA, the CDR3 is TGTGCCAGCTCACATAGCACCGGGGAGCTGTTTTTT. It translates to CASSHSTGELFF.

The chain carries TRBV5-1 and TRBJ2-2; TRBD1 is a possible D gene (5 bases). The V end lost 0 bases, the J end lost 0 bases, and 9 bases lay between the germline ends. Germline CDR1 SGHRS, CDR2 YFSETQ. The CDR3 contains 16 residues. CDR3 sequence: CASSLEGVANTGELFF. The CDR3 DNA is TGCGCCAGCAGCTTGGAAGGGGTAGCGAACACCGGGGAGCTGTTTTTT.

This chain joins TRBV5-1 and TRBJ2-1; D unclear. The CDR3 has 15 amino acids. From germline, CDR1 is SGHRS and CDR2 YFSETQ. V was cut by 0 bases and J by 5 bases, with 12 bases left in between. The CDR3 region is CASSLELGTNNEQFF. In DNA form, the CDR3 reads TGCGCCAGCAGCTTGGAGCTGGGTACGAACAATGAGCAGTTCTTC.

This clonotype was seen many times. The rearrangement links TRBV5-1 to TRBJ2-3, with D perhaps matching TRBD2 (5 bases). Per germline, CDR1 SGHRS and CDR2 YFSETQ. The V gene lost 4 bases and the J gene lost 4 bases, with 16 bases spanning the gap. The length of the CDR3 is 15 residues. The CDR3 sequence is CASSVSSHMADTQYF. The CDR3 DNA follows: TGCGCCAGCAGCGTCTCTAGCCATATGGCAGATACGCAGTATTTT.

This clonotype came up many times. The rearrangement uses TRBV7-6 and TRBJ2-5; TRBD1 matches 7 bases. The V gene's germline CDR1 is SGHVS and CDR2 FNYEAQ. The V and J ends lost 5 bases and 2 bases, in that order; junction bases with no gene match: 8. This CDR3 region has 15 residues. The CDR3 loop reads CASSATGQAQETQYF. The CDR3 nucleotides read TGTGCCAGCAGCGCTACTGGACAGGCTCAAGAGACCCAGTACTTC.

The chain couples TRBV5-1 to TRBJ2-7; D call uncertain. Between the trimmed V and J ends, which lost 0 bases and 3 bases, there was a span of 19 bases. Germline assignment: CDR1 SGHRS and CDR2 YFSETQ. This CDR3 has 17 residues. The CDR3 is CASSLDLLSNGFYEQYF. The CDR3 coding sequence is TGCGCCAGCAGCTTGGACCTACTATCGAACGGGTTCTACGAGCAGTACTTC.

This clonotype was observed many times. The V and J genes are TRBV10-3 and TRBJ1-2, with D hard to call. The ends were cut back, 3 bases at V and 2 bases at J, with 7 bases in the middle. CDR3 length: 13 residues. Looked up from germline, CDR1 is ENHRY and CDR2 is SYGVKD. The CDR3 spells CAISELANYGYTF. The DNA of the CDR3 is TGTGCCATCAGTGAATTGGCAAACTATGGCTACACCTTC.

This chain links TRBV16 with TRBJ2-3, with no clear D. Trimming shortened V by 0 bases and J by 0 bases, and 10 bases separated the two germline ends. The CDR3 runs 16 residues. Germline CDR1 KGHSY, CDR2 FQNENV. The CDR3 bases are TGTGCCAGCAGCCAATCGATTCTCGGTAGCACAGATACGCAGTATTTT. Protein product: CASSQSILGSTDTQYF.

A few counts support this clonotype. The chain joins TRBV28 to TRBJ2-7, with D possibly being TRBD1 (6 bases). Germline V gene sequence: CDR1 MDHEN, CDR2 SYDVKM. The CDR3 is made up of 15 amino acids. Deletions cut 1 base from V and 4 bases from J, with 14 bases between. The CDR3 here is CASSLFRQAPYEQYF. In nucleotides, the CDR3 is TGTGCCAGCAGTTTATTCAGACAGGCGCCATACGAGCAGTACTTC.

This clonotype was picked up a small number of times. The chain combines TRBV10-1 with TRBJ2-5; D remains ambiguous. V lost 6 bases and J lost 1, with 12 bases in between. The CDR3 loop spans 14 amino acids. Germline V gives CDR1 WNHNN, CDR2 SYGVQD (reference sequence). The CDR3, as DNA: TGCGCCAGCAGCCCCGTGGTTCGCCAAGAGACCCAGTACTTC. Amino acid sequence: CASSPVVRQETQYF.

This clonotype was detected many times. The chain uses TRBV3-1 and TRBJ2-7; a possible D gene is TRBD2 (6 bases). V lost 4 bases to trimming and J lost 0 bases, with 10 bases between them. The CDR3 spans 14 residues. Germline loops: CDR1 LGHDT, CDR2 YNNKEL (reference sequence). CDR3 nucleotide sequence: TGTGCCAGCAGCCCCAAGCGGGTCTCCTACGAGCAGTACTTC. Residues: CASSPKRVSYEQYF.

This clonotype was found many times. The V call is TRBV5-1, the J call TRBJ2-5; 8 bases align to TRBD2. This CDR3 has 15 amino acids. V gave up 1 base and J gave up 2 bases; unmatched junction bases: 4. Germline-derived CDR1 and CDR2 are SGHRS and YFSETQ. Written as DNA, the CDR3 is TGCGCCAGCAGCTTGCTGGGCGGGGGGCAAGAGACCCAGTACTTC. Translation gives CASSLLGGGQETQYF.

In its sample, this clonotype was seen many times. The chain links TRBV10-3 to TRBJ2-3; 8 bases agree with TRBD2. This CDR3 comprises 11 residues. Looked up from germline, CDR1 is ENHRY and CDR2 is SYGVKD. The V gene end was trimmed by 8 bases and the J gene end by 9 bases; junction bases not matched to a gene: 4. The CDR3 is CAIGGLGTQYF. The CDR3 DNA sequence: TGTGCCATCGGGGGACTAGGGACGCAGTATTTT.

This clonotype has ten or more counts. This sequence joins TRBV6-6 and TRBJ2-3; no clear D gene. Germline lookup yields CDR1 MNHNY and CDR2 SVGAGI (reference sequence). V lost 6 bases and J 5 bases, leaving 12 bases between the germline ends. CDR3 size: 13 residues. The CDR3 DNA follows: TGTGCCAGCAGCCCTCTTTCTGGAGATACGCAGTATTTT. It specifies CASSPLSGDTQYF.

This clonotype has just a few counts. V gene TRBV15 combines with J gene TRBJ2-4; D may be TRBD2 (6 bases). The CDR3 has 16 residues. The V and J ends lost 1 base and 0 bases respectively, with 10 bases between them. In germline, CDR1 is LNHNV, CDR2 YYDKDF (reference sequence). This chain's CDR3 is CATSRAGGLAKNIQYF. The CDR3 DNA reads as TGTGCCACCAGCAGAGCTGGGGGACTAGCCAAAAACATTCAGTACTTC.